Presented here are 21 T cell receptor beta chains from one specimen sequenced in a study of neoadjuvant nivolumab and ipilimumab in lung cancer. Sequenced by immunoSEQ multiplex PCR; TCRdb stores in-frame clones only, minus some. The table shows 15,000 to 20,000 clones, with roughly 80% occurring only once. This specimen consisted of tumor tissue, obtained after neoadjuvant nivolumab, alone or with ipilimumab, at or shortly before surgery. These receptors all come from an adult with non-small cell lung cancer.

The V call is TRBV7-9, the J call TRBJ2-5; possibly TRBD1 for D (6 bases). The CDR3 is 13 amino acids. V lost 4 bases, J lost 7 bases, and 13 bases lay in between. Germline V gene sequence: CDR1 SEHNR, CDR2 FQNEAQ (reference sequence). For the CDR3, the DNA is TGTGCCAGCAGCTCAGGACAGAGGGGGACCCAGTACTTC. Its translation: CASSSGQRGTQYF.

V and J are TRBV6-6 and TRBJ1-4; D possibly corresponds to TRBD1 (6 bases). CDR3 length: 13 amino acids. The germline V gene has CDR1 MNHNY and CDR2 SVGAGI (reference sequence). Trimming cost V 7 bases and J 4 bases, with 10 bases left between them. In nucleotides, the CDR3 is TGTGCCAGCACCCCCAGGGGTAATGAAAAACTGTTTTTT. It codes for CASTPRGNEKLFF.

V and J are TRBV5-1 and TRBJ2-1; D may correspond to TRBD1 or TRBD2 (5 bases each). CDR1 is SGHRS, CDR2 YFSETQ, per germline. The CDR3 spans 15 residues. Deletions cut 4 bases from V and 5 bases from J, with 16 bases between. DNA of the CDR3: TGCGCCAGCAGCGCTGGACCTGGGGGTGACAATGAGCAGTTCTTC. It codes for CASSAGPGGDNEQFF.

Remarks on this clone: Its ends do not fully match the called genes, so a read error is possible. The CDR3 nucleotides read TGTGCCAGCACCTTACCCAACTTGATGAGCTACACCTTC. It is translated as CASTLPNLMSYTF. This rearrangement joins TRBV7-9 to TRBJ1-2; D gene ambiguous. CDR3 length: 13 residues. Germline CDR1 SEHNR, CDR2 FQNEAQ (reference sequence).

The CDR3 nucleotides are TGTGCCAGCAGCGGGGCGGGACAGGTTGGCTACACCTTC. The encoded protein is CASSGAGQVGYTF. The rearrangement joins TRBV7-2 to TRBJ1-2, with TRBD1 matching 8 bases. Looked up from germline, CDR1 is SGHTA and CDR2 is FQGNSA. The CDR3 consists of 13 residues. The trim removed 5 bases at V and 7 bases at J, leaving 6 bases unmatched.

The chain uses TRBV5-4 and TRBJ1-1; the D gene is possibly TRBD1 (5 bases). CDR1 and CDR2 (germline): SGHNT, YYREEE (reference sequence). This CDR3 is 14 amino acids long. V was clipped by 4 bases and J by 1 base, with 11 bases between them. The CDR3 here is CASSRDRRNTEAFF. The CDR3 nucleotides are TGTGCCAGCAGCAGGGACCGGCGGAACACTGAAGCTTTCTTT.

The chain recombines TRBV7-9 with TRBJ1-4; TRBD1 matches 7 bases. This CDR3 is built from 14 residues. The V gene end was trimmed by 5 bases and the J gene end by 7 bases; junction bases not matched to a gene: 7. Germline CDR1 is SEHNR and CDR2 is FQNEAQ (reference sequence). The CDR3 DNA follows: TGTGCCAGCAGCCTTTCAGGGGGGGGTGAAAAACTGTTTTTT. It encodes CASSLSGGGEKLFF.

The rearrangement links TRBV6-5 to TRBJ2-2; unclear D gene. Trimming pared 0 bases from V and 6 bases from J, leaving 5 bases between. Germline V gene sequence: CDR1 MNHEY, CDR2 SVGAGI. This CDR3 has 13 residues. This chain's CDR3 is CASSYSWSGELFF. The CDR3 DNA follows: TGTGCCAGCAGTTACTCCTGGTCCGGGGAGCTGTTTTTT.

The chain recombines TRBV6-8 with TRBJ2-5, with TRBD2 identical over 12 bases. In germline, CDR1 is MNHGY, CDR2 SAAAGT. The CDR3 runs 16 residues. Trimming cost V 6 bases and J 5 bases; bases outside gene matches: 10. This CDR3 reads CASRESSGGARETQYF. The CDR3 coding sequence is TGTGCCAGCAGGGAATCTAGCGGGGGGGCGAGGGAGACCCAGTACTTC.

This clone was seen just once. The gene calls are TRBV7-2 and TRBJ2-3, with TRBD2 as a possible D gene (7 bases). In germline, CDR1 is SGHTA, CDR2 FQGNSA. The CDR3 consists of 15 residues. V lost 5 bases to trimming and J lost 2 bases, with 14 bases between them. The CDR3 bases are TGTGCCAGCAGCCTTATGGCGGGGGCCACAGATACGCAGTATTTT. Its translation is CASSLMAGATDTQYF.

J is TRBJ2-7 and V is TRBV10-3; no firm D call. V gave up 2 bases and J gave up 5 bases, with 7 bases separating them. The germline gives CDR1 ENHRY, CDR2 SYGVKD. This CDR3 is 12 amino acids long. The CDR3 region has the DNA TGTGCCATCAGTGAGACGGCCCACGAGCAGTACTTC. Translation gives CAISETAHEQYF.

This rearrangement joins TRBV25-1 to TRBJ1-1, with a tentative D call TRBD1 (5 bases). The V and J ends lost 8 bases and 9 bases respectively, with 13 bases between them. The CDR3 consists of 11 residues. Looked up from germline, CDR1 is MGHDK and CDR2 is SYGVNS. The CDR3 bases are TGTGCCAGCCGGGACCTCTCTCAAGCTTTCTTT. Amino acid sequence: CASRDLSQAFF.

The rearrangement uses TRBV6-1 and TRBJ2-3, with D perhaps given as TRBD1 or TRBD2 (5 bases each). Looked up from germline, CDR1 is MNHNS and CDR2 is SASEGT. The CDR3 extends over 15 amino acids. The V end was cut by 3 bases, the J end by 2 bases, with 12 bases between. Written as DNA, the CDR3 is TGTGCCAGCAGTGAGTCGGGGCCACACACAGATACGCAGTATTTT. Residues: CASSESGPHTDTQYF.

The chain uses TRBV19 and TRBJ2-7; 10 bases align to TRBD1. This CDR3 contains 13 residues. Germline lookup yields CDR1 LNHDA and CDR2 SQIVND (reference sequence). V shed 8 bases and J 7 bases; nucleotides not matched to a gene: 8. The CDR3 spells CASGRQGAQEQYF. In DNA, the CDR3 is TGTGCCAGTGGCCGACAGGGGGCGCAGGAGCAGTACTTC. The whole variable domain, remainder taken from reference TRBV19 and TRBJ2-7, is DGGITQSPKYLFRKEGQNVTLSCEQNLNHDAMYWYRQDPGQGLRLIYYSQIVNDFQKGDIAEGYSVSREKKESFPLTVTSAQKNPTAFYLCASGRQGAQEQYFGPGTRLTVT.

The rearrangement uses TRBV19 and TRBJ1-6; D gene unclear. CDR3 length equals 14 residues. CDR1 is LNHDA, CDR2 SQIVND, per germline (reference sequence). V was pared by 5 bases and J by 4 bases, with 9 bases between. The CDR3 reads CASSAGGYNSPLHF. DNA for the CDR3: TGTGCCAGTAGTGCCGGAGGTTATAATTCACCCCTCCACTTT.

V gene TRBV5-1 combines with J gene TRBJ1-5; TRBD1 is a possible D gene (6 bases). This CDR3 has 15 amino acids. The germline gives CDR1 SGHRS, CDR2 YFSETQ. Trimming took 4 bases from V and 0 from J, leaving 11 bases between them. The CDR3: CASSPGTNSNQPQHF. Here the CDR3 DNA reads TGCGCCAGCAGCCCTGGGACAAATAGCAATCAGCCCCAGCATTTT.

The CDR3 reads CASSLTGASYEQYF. For the CDR3, the DNA is TGTGCCAGCAGTTTAACCGGGGCGTCCTACGAGCAGTACTTC. The chain has TRBV28 and TRBJ2-7; possibly TRBD1 or TRBD2 for D (5 bases each). CDR1 is MDHEN and CDR2 is SYDVKM in the germline V gene. CDR3 length: 14 amino acids. V lost 2 bases and J lost 1, with 9 bases in between.

The rearrangement uses TRBV29-1 and TRBJ1-2; D possibly corresponds to TRBD1 (6 bases). This CDR3 is built from 12 residues. The germline V gene encodes CDR1 SQVTM and CDR2 ANQGSEA. The ends were cut back, 7 bases at V and 4 bases at J, with 13 bases in the middle. In DNA form, the CDR3 reads TGCAGCGAATGGACAGCCCCCTATGGCTACACCTTC. Its protein product is CSEWTAPYGYTF. Variable domain in full (rest from reference TRBV29-1 and TRBJ1-2): SAVISQKPSRDICQRGTSLTIQCQVDSQVTMMFWYRQQPGQSLTLIATANQGSEATYESGFVIDKFPISRPNLTFSTLTVSNMSPEDSSIYLCSEWTAPYGYTFGSGTRLTVV.

CDR3 sequence reads: CASSPSGEWNEQFF. The DNA for the CDR3 is TGTGCCAGCAGCCCCTCAGGGGAATGGAATGAGCAGTTCTTC. The J gene is TRBJ2-1, the V gene TRBV7-9; a weak D match, TRBD1 (6 bases). The germline gives CDR1 SEHNR, CDR2 FQNEAQ (reference sequence). This CDR3 has 14 amino acids. Trimming left V 5 bases short and J 7 bases short, with 15 bases between.

The chain has TRBV6-1 and TRBJ2-7; no firm D call. CDR1 MNHNS and CDR2 SASEGT come from the germline V gene. V shed 7 bases and J shed 0 bases, with 7 bases lying between them. CDR3 length equals 12 residues. For the CDR3, the DNA is TGTGCCAGCATCGAAGGCTCCTACGAGCAGTACTTC. It is translated as CASIEGSYEQYF.

The CDR3, as DNA: TGTGCCAGCCTGTGGGGCGGGGGCGCGGACGGGACGGAGCCCCAGCATTTT. Protein: CASLWGGGADGTEPQHF. The rearrangement joins TRBV28 to TRBJ1-5; TRBD1 might be the D (6 bases). V dropped 8 bases and J dropped 8 bases, with 28 bases sitting between them. The V gene's germline CDR1 is MDHEN and CDR2 SYDVKM. The CDR3 is 17 residues long.